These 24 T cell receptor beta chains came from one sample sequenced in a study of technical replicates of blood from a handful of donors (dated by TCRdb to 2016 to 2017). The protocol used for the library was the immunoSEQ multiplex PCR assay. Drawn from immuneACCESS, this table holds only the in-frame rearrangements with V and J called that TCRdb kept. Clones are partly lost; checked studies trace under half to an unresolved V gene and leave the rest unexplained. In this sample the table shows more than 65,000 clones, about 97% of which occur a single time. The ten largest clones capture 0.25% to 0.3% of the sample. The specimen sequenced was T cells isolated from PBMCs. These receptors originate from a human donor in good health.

CDR3 amino acids: CASSLVGENTEAFF. Here the CDR3 DNA reads TGCGCCAGCAGCCTTGTCGGAGAGAACACTGAAGCTTTCTTT. This chain uses TRBV4-1 with TRBJ1-1, with D uncertain. Germline CDR1 is MGHRA and CDR2 is YSYEKL. The CDR3 extends over 14 amino acids. V lost 4 bases, J lost 1 base, and 10 bases lay in between.

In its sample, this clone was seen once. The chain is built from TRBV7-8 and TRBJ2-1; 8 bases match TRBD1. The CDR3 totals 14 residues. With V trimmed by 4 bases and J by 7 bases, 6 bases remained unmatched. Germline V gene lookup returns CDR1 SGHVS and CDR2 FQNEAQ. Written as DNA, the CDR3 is TGTGCCAGCAGCTCGACAGGGGTGGGGAATGAGCAGTTCTTC. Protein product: CASSSTGVGNEQFF.

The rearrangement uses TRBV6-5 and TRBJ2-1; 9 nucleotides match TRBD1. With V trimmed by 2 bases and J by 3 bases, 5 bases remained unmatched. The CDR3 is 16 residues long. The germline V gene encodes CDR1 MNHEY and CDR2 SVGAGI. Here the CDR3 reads CASSYGTGLHYNEQFF. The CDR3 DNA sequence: TGTGCCAGCAGTTACGGGACAGGGCTTCACTACAATGAGCAGTTCTTC.

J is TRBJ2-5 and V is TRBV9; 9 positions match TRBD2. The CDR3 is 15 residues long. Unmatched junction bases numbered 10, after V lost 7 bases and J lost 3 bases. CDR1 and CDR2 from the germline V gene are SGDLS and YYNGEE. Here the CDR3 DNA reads TGTGCCAGCGCCCTTAGCGGGAGTCAGGAAGAGACCCAGTACTTC. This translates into CASALSGSQEETQYF. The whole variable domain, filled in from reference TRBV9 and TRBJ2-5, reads DSGVTQTPKHLITATGQRVTLRCSPRSGDLSVYWYQQSLDQGLQFLIQYYNGEERAKGNILERFSAQQFPDLHSELNLSSLELGDSALYFCASALSGSQEETQYFGPGTRLLVL.

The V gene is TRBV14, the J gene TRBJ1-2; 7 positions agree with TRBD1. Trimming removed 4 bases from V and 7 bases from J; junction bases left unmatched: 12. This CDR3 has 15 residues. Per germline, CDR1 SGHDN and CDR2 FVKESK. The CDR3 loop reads CASSRTDRIFSGYTF. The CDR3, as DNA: TGTGCCAGCAGCCGCACGGACAGGATCTTCTCTGGCTACACCTTC.

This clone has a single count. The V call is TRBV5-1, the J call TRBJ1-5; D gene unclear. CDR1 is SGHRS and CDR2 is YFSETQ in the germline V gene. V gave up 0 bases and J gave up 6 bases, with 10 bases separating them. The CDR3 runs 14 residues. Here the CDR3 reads CASSLGGSGQPQHF. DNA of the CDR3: TGCGCCAGCAGCTTGGGAGGGAGTGGTCAGCCCCAGCATTTT.

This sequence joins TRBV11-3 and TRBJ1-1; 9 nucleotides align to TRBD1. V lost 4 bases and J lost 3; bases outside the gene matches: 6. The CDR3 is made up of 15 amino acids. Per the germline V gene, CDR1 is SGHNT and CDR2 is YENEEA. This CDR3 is CASSSWTGVDTEAFF. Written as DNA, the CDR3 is TGTGCCAGCAGCTCCTGGACAGGGGTCGACACTGAAGCTTTCTTT.

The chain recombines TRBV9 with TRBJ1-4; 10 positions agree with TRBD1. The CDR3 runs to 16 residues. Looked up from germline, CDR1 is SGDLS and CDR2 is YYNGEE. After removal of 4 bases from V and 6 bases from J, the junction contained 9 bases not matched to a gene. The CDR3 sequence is CASSPLVGTGDEKLFF. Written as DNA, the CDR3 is TGTGCCAGCAGCCCCCTAGTTGGGACAGGGGATGAAAAACTGTTTTTT.

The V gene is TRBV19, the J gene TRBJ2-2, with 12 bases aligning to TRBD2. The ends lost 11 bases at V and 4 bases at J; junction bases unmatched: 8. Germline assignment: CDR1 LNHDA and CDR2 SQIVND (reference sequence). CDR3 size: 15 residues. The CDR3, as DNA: TGTGCCTCCAGGGGGACTAGCGGGCTCACCGGGGAGCTGTTTTTT. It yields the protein CASRGTSGLTGELFF.

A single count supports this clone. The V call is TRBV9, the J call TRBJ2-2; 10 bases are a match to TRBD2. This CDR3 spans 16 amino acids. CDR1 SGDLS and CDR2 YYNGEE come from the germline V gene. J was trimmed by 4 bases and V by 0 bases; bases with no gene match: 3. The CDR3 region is CASSVGLAGSTGELFF. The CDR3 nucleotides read TGTGCCAGCAGCGTAGGACTAGCGGGTTCCACCGGGGAGCTGTTTTTT.

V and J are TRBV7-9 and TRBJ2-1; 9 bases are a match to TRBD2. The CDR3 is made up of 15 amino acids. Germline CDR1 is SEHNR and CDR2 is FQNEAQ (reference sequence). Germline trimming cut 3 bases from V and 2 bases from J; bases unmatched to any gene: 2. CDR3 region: CASSLTSGPYNEQFF. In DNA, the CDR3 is TGTGCCAGCAGCTTGACTAGCGGTCCCTACAATGAGCAGTTCTTC.

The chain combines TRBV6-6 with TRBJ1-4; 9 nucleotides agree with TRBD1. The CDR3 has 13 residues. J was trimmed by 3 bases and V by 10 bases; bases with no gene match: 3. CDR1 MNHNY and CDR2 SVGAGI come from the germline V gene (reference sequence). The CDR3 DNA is TGTGCCATCAGGGACAGGGCTAATGAAAAACTGTTTTTT. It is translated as CAIRDRANEKLFF.

The CDR3 DNA sequence: TGTGCCAGCAGCTTGGCGGGGACAGAGGTTGAAGCTTTCTTT. It translates to CASSLAGTEVEAFF. V usage is TRBV5-4 and J usage is TRBJ1-1, with 7 bases that match TRBD1. Germline V CDR1 and CDR2: SGHNT, YYREEE (reference sequence). J lost 7 bases, V lost 0 bases, and 6 bases had no gene match. The CDR3 is 14 amino acids.

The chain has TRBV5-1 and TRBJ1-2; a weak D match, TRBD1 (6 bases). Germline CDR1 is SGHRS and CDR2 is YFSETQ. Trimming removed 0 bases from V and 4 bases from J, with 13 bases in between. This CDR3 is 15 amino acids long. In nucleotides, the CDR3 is TGCGCCAGCAGCTTGGGGCAGGGGAGCAGCTATGGCTACACCTTC. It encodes CASSLGQGSSYGYTF.

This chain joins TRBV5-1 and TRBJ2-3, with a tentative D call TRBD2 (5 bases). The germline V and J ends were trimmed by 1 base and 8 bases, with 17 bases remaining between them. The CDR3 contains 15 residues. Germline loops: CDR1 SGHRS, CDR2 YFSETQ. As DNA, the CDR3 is TGCGCCAGCAGCTTGCAAGTTAACCCAGAGGGTACGCAGTATTTT. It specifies CASSLQVNPEGTQYF. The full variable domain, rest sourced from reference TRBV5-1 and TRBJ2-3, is KAGVTQTPRYLIKTRGQQVTLSCSPISGHRSVSWYQQTPGQGLQFLFEYFSETQRNKGNFPGRFSGRQFSNSRSEMNVSTLELGDSALYLCASSLQVNPEGTQYFGPGTRLTVL.

The CDR3 spells CASRRQDAQPQHF. In DNA form, the CDR3 reads TGTGCCAGCAGGCGACAGGACGCTCAGCCCCAGCATTTT. The chain links TRBV2 to TRBJ1-5; tentative D call: TRBD1 (6 bases). The CDR3 runs to 13 residues. In germline, CDR1 is SNHLY, CDR2 FYNNEI. V was shortened by 6 bases and J by 6 bases, with 12 bases between the two germline ends.

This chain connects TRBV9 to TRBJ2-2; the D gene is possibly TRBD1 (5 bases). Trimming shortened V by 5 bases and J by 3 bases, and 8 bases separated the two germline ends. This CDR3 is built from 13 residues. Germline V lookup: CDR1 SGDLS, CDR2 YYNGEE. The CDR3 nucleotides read TGTGCCAGCAGGAAAGGGGACACCGGGGAGCTGTTTTTT. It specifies CASRKGDTGELFF.

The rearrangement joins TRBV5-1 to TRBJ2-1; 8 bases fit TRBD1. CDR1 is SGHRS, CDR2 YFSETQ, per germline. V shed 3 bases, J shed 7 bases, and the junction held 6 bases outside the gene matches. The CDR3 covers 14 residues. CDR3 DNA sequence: TGCGCCAGCAGCTCCAGGGGGCGCGTAAATGAGCAGTTCTTC. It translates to CASSSRGRVNEQFF.

The CDR3 spells CASRRLASTDTQYF. For the CDR3, the DNA is TGTGCCAGCAGACGGCTAGCAAGCACAGATACGCAGTATTTT. The chain recombines TRBV6-6 with TRBJ2-3, with D possibly being TRBD2 (5 bases). CDR3 size: 14 residues. The germline CDR1 and CDR2 sequences are MNHNY and SVGAGI (reference sequence). The V and J ends lost 6 bases and 0 bases respectively, with 10 bases between them.

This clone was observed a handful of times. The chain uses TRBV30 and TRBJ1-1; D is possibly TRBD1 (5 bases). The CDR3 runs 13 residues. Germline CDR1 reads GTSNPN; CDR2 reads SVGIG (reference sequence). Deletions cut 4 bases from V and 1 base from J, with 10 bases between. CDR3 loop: CAWNPTGNTEAFF. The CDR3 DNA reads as TGTGCCTGGAATCCTACAGGGAACACTGAAGCTTTCTTT.

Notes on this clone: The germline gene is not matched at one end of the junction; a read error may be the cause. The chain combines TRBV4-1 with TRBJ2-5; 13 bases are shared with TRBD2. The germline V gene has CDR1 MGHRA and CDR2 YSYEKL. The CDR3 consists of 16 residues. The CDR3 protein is CASSEITETSGRPPHF. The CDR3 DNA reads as TGCGCCAGCAGCGAAATCACAGAGACTAGCGGGAGGCCACCCCACTTC.

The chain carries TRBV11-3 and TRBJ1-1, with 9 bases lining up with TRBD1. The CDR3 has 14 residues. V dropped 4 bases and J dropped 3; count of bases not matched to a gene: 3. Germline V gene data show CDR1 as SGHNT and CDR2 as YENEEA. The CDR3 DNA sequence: TGTGCCAGCAGCTACAGGGGGCCAGACACTGAAGCTTTCTTT. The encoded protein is CASSYRGPDTEAFF.

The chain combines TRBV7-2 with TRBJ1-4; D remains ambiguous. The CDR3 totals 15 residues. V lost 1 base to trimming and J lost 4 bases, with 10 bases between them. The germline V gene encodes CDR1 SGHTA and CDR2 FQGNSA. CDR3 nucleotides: TGTGCCAGCAGCTTAGTTCGGGGAGTTAATGAAAAACTGTTTTTT. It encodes CASSLVRGVNEKLFF.

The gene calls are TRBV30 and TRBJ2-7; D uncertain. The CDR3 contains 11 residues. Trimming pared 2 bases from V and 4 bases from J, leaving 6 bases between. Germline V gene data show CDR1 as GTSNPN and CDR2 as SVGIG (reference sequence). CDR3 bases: TGTGCCTGGAGTTTTCAATACGAGCAGTACTTC. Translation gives CAWSFQYEQYF.